This T cell receptor (beta chain) was documented in a study of cytomegalovirus exposure and HLA in healthy donors (dated by TCRdb to the late 2010s). With regard to the full study: An earlier analysis of several hundred of the donors reported approximately 300 Gb of sequence data and more than 90 million unique TCR beta sequences from 150 million to 200 million T cells. Approximately 300 gigabases of sequencing data and around 90 million unique TCR sequences made up an early release that covered fewer than 650 HLA-typed donors. Of the roughly 400 genotyped donors, 65% to 90% were placed in the genetic ancestry cluster associated with self-reported Caucasian donors. The study was designed to test whether signatures of past pathogen exposure could be identified by cataloging public T cell receptors. The T cell repertoires of 666 subjects were profiled by immunosequencing and related to cytomegalovirus serostatus. A separate validation cohort of roughly 130 different subjects was used in addition to the roughly 640-subject first cohort. High-throughput TCR immunosequencing, statistical association of individual TCRs with disease status, and machine learning were combined to predict cytomegalovirus infection status. To study patterns of TCR occurrence, a later analysis re-analyzed previously published TCR beta repertoires from 666 donors and added high-resolution HLA genotyping. In the later analysis, no new phenotypic data were used to find candidate immune exposures; instead, reliance was placed on TCR beta sequences and their occurrence across donors. In an earlier analysis of roughly 600 of the donors, high-throughput TCR beta sequencing was used to judge whether each TCR beta V gene segment behaved as functional or pseudogenic. Donor age, sex, ethnicity and CMV serostatus were compiled together with the repertoire data. In a later genetic analysis, genome-wide SNP genotypes for about 65% of the roughly 670 donors were used, and that subset was treated as a discovery cohort. Every repertoire in the discovery cohort had been generated on one and the same sequencing platform. HLA typing included class I and class II loci at four-digit resolution. The number of donors typed differed by locus, with roughly 620-640 for A, B, C, DRB1 and DQB1, around 500 for DQA1, under 610 for DPA1, and some 440 for DPB1. Five DR-DQ haplotypes were treated as single units for association and clustering because of strong linkage in the cohort. Across approximately 400 genotyped donors of the cohort, an average of roughly 250,000 unique TCR beta nucleotide sequences per donor were sequenced, and 15% to 20% of those sequences were non-productive.

The cohort was made up of approximately 670 healthy bone marrow donors. All cohort members were sampled while nominally healthy, although unrecorded immune exposures were likely present. The donor was CMV seronegative and was included in the group of a few hundred seronegative cohort members. A peripheral blood sample was provided by each donor, and peripheral blood mononuclear cells were used for TCR beta sequencing. The Qiagen DNeasy Blood Extraction Kit was used to extract genomic DNA from the blood cell samples. Unmatched junction bases come to 2, with V trimmed by 2 bases and J by 1 base. Its CDR3 holds 14 amino acids, cysteine through phenylalanine. Of the read, only the CDR3 DNA is kept; its 42 bases are in frame from base 1. Via the germline V gene (reference sequence), CDR1 is SEHNR and CDR2 FQNEAQ. The count of this clone is one. The specificity of this receptor is unknown. The input lacks base qualities; no much larger clone sits a single base away. The same CDR3 can be traced to other DNA sequences in this sample.

To prepare the library, the immunoSEQ multiplex PCR assay was applied. The multiplex PCR relied on a mix of 60 forward primers for TCR Vbeta segments and 13 reverse primers for TCR Jbeta segments. The CDR3 region of rearranged TCR beta genes was amplified from genomic DNA by a multiplex PCR assay. Amplified TCR beta libraries were sequenced as 87-base-pair reads on the Illumina HiSeq System. On the authors' methods: A later analysis counted about 80 million unique TCR beta chains across the 600 to 850 repertoires, and some 12 million of these chains were shared by at least two donors. Raw reads were error-corrected and collapsed into unique sequences by a nearest-neighbor algorithm in which closely related sequences were merged to remove PCR and sequencing errors. V, D and J gene segments were assigned by aligning CDR3 sequences to IMGT reference sequences. Each retained sequence needed at least a six-nucleotide match to both a V gene segment and a J gene segment. Rearrangements were called productive when the CDR3 lacked stop codons and stayed in frame with V and J; all others were non-productive. CDR3 was defined according to IMGT convention as the region running from the second conserved V-encoded cysteine to the conserved J-encoded phenylalanine. The earlier analysis of more than 450 of the donors excluded sequences that lacked an unambiguous match to a single V gene segment. An earlier analysis of almost 600 of the donors classified V segments as functional when productive rearrangements were above 56.7% and as segregating when the standard deviation between donors was above 5%. A statistical classification framework was developed to diagnose cytomegalovirus status using the catalog of TCR beta chain sequences. In a later analysis, TCR nucleotide sequences were compared against IMGT/GENE-DB human TR gene sequences so that V and J genes could be assigned. In a later analysis, CDR3 sequences and most-parsimonious VDJ recombination scenarios were assigned using the TCRdist pipeline. In a later analysis, each TCR beta chain was defined by its CDR3 amino acid sequence together with its V-gene family, and reads without a unique V-gene family were excluded. In a later analysis, several hundred highly shared, low-generation-probability nucleotide sequences were removed to address suspected cross-contamination and a sequencing artifact. For each public chain, a later analysis derived a clonal expansion index from normalized ranks of inferred template counts within each repertoire. In a later analysis, generation probabilities were computed with a VDJ recombination model fitted to out-of-frame rearrangements, and the resulting probabilities were checked against IGoR. In a later analysis, TCR-TCR, TCR-HLA and TCR-CMV co-occurrence was scored with hypergeometric tests, and a repertoire-size bias correction was applied to TCR pairs. A later analysis estimated false discovery rates by permuting HLA or CMV assignments 20 times. In a later analysis, co-occurring TCRs were grouped with DBSCAN, and TCRdist sequence similarity was added when clustering was performed within HLA-allele-positive subsets. Co-occurrence clustering excluded repertoires with fewer than 30,000 or more than 120,000 public chains, plus five with anomalous nucleotide sharing. TCRdb took this table from immuneACCESS and kept in-frame rearrangements with V and J called. Such tables lack part of the clones; where checked against another copy, unresolved V genes explain under half of the gap, and the rest is unexplained. For V, J and clone size, that table is used; D and trimming come from the DNA. A total of 150,000 to 200,000 clones appear in this sample, about 80% of them only once. About 4.8% of the sample is taken by the ten largest.

Overall study results and their limits: Linkage disequilibrium might explain the correlated functional status among segregating V segments, but an unknown experimental factor could not be ruled out. CMV serostatus was the only immune exposure information available for the cohort. Compared with the approximately 700-donor mean, donors in an Asian-associated ancestry cluster had fewer N-insertions in productive TCRs, according to a later genetic analysis. Because HLA typing was unavailable for some donors at each locus, only the typed subset was used in association tests. An association between a missense DCLRE1C variant and V-gene and J-gene trimming of TCR beta chains was found in a later genetic analysis and replicated in an independent cohort. In a later analysis, the rate of TCR association differed among HLA loci, with DRB1 alleles having the most associated TCRs and HLA-C alleles having the fewest. In the study, around 150 TCR beta chains were listed as associated with cytomegalovirus. A later analysis reported that several top co-occurrence clusters appeared linked to parvovirus B19, influenza, CMV and Epstein-Barr virus. The sequencing pipeline was judged likely to have produced a cluster of highly shared sequence variants as a technical artifact. A further reported finding was that TCR beta sequences accurately predicted the HLA-A and HLA-B alleles for most subjects in the first cohort. While some public TCRs were present in many individuals, most TCR sequences turned up only very rarely across donors. Most CMV-associated TCR beta chains appeared to be HLA-restricted in a later analysis, and the HLA associations seemed to be driven largely by CMV exposure. The cohort was sequenced for TCR beta chains only, and without alpha or paired-chain data the features that could be detected were limited. Compared with equally common non-associated chains, HLA-associated TCR beta chains in a later analysis were more clonally expanded and had lower generation probabilities. Strong co-occurrence of HLA alleles, especially DR and DQ, made assigning TCR associations to individual alleles difficult. Broadly in line with IMGT annotations, most TCR beta V segments showed up in productive rearrangements about 87% or about 30% of the time in an earlier analysis of several hundred of the donors. It was suggested by the authors that the approach could potentially be generalized to other disease states and immunological phenotypes. Three of the identified cytomegalovirus-associated TCR beta chains were confirmed in vitro to be specific for cytomegalovirus antigens. The classifier was reported to diagnose cytomegalovirus status with high specificity and sensitivity in both the original and validation cohorts. Roughly uniform sequencing depth across donors was assumed in presence/absence analyses, although this assumption may not hold. At a false discovery rate of 0.05, a later analysis linked fewer than 20,000 TCR beta sequences to specific HLA alleles. Because counts were too low, more than 15 rarely observed V segments, including chromosome 9 orphons, were left out of the earlier analysis of 587 of the donors. Some IMGT-functional V segments, including TRBV6-2 and TRBV6-3, could not be distinguished by the 87-base-pair reads and were therefore excluded.

This clonotype was obtained from a man aged 25-45 years in good health and CMV-seronegative. The specimen sequenced was PBMCs. The chain is made from TRBV7-9 and TRBJ2-7, with 7 junctional bases fitting TRBD1. The nucleotide sequence reads as follows: TGTGCCAGCAGCTTAACAGGGGTTTCCTACGAGCAGTACTTC. Its coded protein is CASSLTGVSYEQYF. The full variable domain, with segments outside the CDR3 supplied by the reference TRBV7-9 and TRBJ2-7 proteins, appears as DTGVSQNPRHKITKRGQNVTFRCDPISEHNRLYWYRQTLGQGPEFLTYFQNEAQLEKSRLLSDRFSAERPKGSFSTLEIQRTEQGDSAMYLCASSLTGVSYEQYFGPGTRLTVT.